This entry lists 28 T cell receptor beta chains sequenced from one sample in a study of patients and donors after allogeneic stem cell transplantation. TCRdb reprocessed the RT-PCR reads via MiXCR and lists one record per CDR3 protein. Among fewer than 180,000 distinct CDR3 sequences listed, roughly two fifths were seen once. The specimen sequenced was blood, either unsorted or a sorted T cell fraction (not recorded which). Receptor source: a human donor who was either an allogeneic HSCT recipient or a stem cell or donor lymphocyte infusion donor (not recorded which). It is not recorded whose cells these are; they may come from a transplant donor.

Only a few counts were recorded for this clonotype. The chain uses TRBV24-1 and TRBJ2-1; no clear D. Germline CDR1 KGHDR, CDR2 SFDVKD. The CDR3 runs 14 residues. V lost 2 bases, J lost 3 bases, and 7 bases lay in between. CDR3 amino acids: CATSDSTVYNEQFF. In DNA form, the CDR3 reads TGTGCCACCAGTGATTCAACCGTCTACAATGAGCAGTTCTTC.

This clonotype was counted only a few times. The V and J genes are TRBV6-5 and TRBJ1-1; D remains ambiguous. This CDR3 has 15 amino acids. The germline gives CDR1 MNHEY, CDR2 SVGAGI. Trimming stripped 8 bases from V and 2 bases from J, with 18 bases between. The CDR3 DNA sequence: TGTGCCAGCTGCACTGTAGGCGAGGTTAACACTGAAGCTTTCTTT. Protein product: CASCTVGEVNTEAFF.

The sample holds many counts of this clonotype. This chain links TRBV9 with TRBJ1-1; TRBD1 is a possible D gene (5 bases). Germline V lookup: CDR1 SGDLS, CDR2 YYNGEE. The CDR3 has 15 residues. Trimming took off 1 base at V and 4 bases at J, with 14 bases between the two ends. This chain's CDR3 is CASSVTGVGSTEAFF. The DNA of the CDR3 is TGTGCCAGCAGCGTAACGGGGGTTGGAAGCACTGAAGCTTTCTTT. Combining the CDR3 with reference TRBV9 and TRBJ1-1 gives the whole variable domain DSGVTQTPKHLITATGQRVTLRCSPRSGDLSVYWYQQSLDQGLQFLIQYYNGEERAKGNILERFSAQQFPDLHSELNLSSLELGDSALYFCASSVTGVGSTEAFFGQGTRLTVV.

This rearrangement joins TRBV5-1 to TRBJ1-1; 7 bases match TRBD1. There are 13 residues in the CDR3. J was trimmed by 6 bases and V by 7 bases; bases with no gene match: 9. Per germline, CDR1 SGHRS and CDR2 YFSETQ. The CDR3 is CASRIEGAPEAFF. The CDR3 nucleotides read TGCGCCAGCCGTATCGAGGGGGCCCCTGAAGCTTTCTTT.

The chain combines TRBV2 with TRBJ1-4; 7 nucleotides agree with TRBD1. The V gene end was trimmed by 4 bases and the J gene end by 4 bases; junction bases not matched to a gene: 3. Germline V gene lookup returns CDR1 SNHLY and CDR2 FYNNEI. This CDR3 has 14 residues. The CDR3 loop is CASSATGINEKLFF. For the CDR3, the DNA is TGTGCCAGCAGTGCGACAGGGATTAATGAAAAACTGTTTTTT.

In its sample, this clonotype was seen a few times. The rearrangement links TRBV10-3 to TRBJ2-3; 7 positions agree with TRBD1. Looked up from germline, CDR1 is ENHRY and CDR2 is SYGVKD. V was clipped by 8 bases and J by 1 base; unmatched bases: 3. The CDR3 totals 13 residues. DNA for the CDR3: TGTGCCATCCCCGGACAGGGCACAGATACGCAGTATTTT. Protein: CAIPGQGTDTQYF.

This chain joins TRBV20-1 and TRBJ1-5; tentative D call: TRBD1 (6 bases). Trimming cost V 4 bases and J 0 bases, with 13 bases left between them. The germline V gene encodes CDR1 DFQATT and CDR2 SNEGSKA (reference sequence). The CDR3 extends over 15 amino acids. CDR3 sequence reads: CSATTRGASNQPQHF. The CDR3 bases are TGCAGTGCTACCACAAGGGGGGCTAGCAATCAGCCCCAGCATTTT.

This clonotype showed up just a few times. This chain joins TRBV5-1 and TRBJ2-3; D perhaps matches TRBD2 (6 bases). V was clipped by 6 bases and J by 1 base, with 21 bases between them. The CDR3 spans 17 residues. Germline CDR1 SGHRS, CDR2 YFSETQ. CDR3 nucleotides: TGCGCCAGCACCTCCCTGGTGGGGAGGCGCGGCACAGATACGCAGTATTTT. Its translation: CASTSLVGRRGTDTQYF.

This clonotype was detected only a few times. V gene TRBV7-8 combines with J gene TRBJ2-1, with 9 bases identical to TRBD2. Trimming cost V 5 bases and J 4 bases; bases outside gene matches: 6. The CDR3 runs to 15 residues. Per the germline V gene, CDR1 is SGHVS and CDR2 is FQNEAQ. The CDR3 DNA reads TGTGCCAGCAGCATTACTAGCGGGTTTTACAATGAGCAGTTCTTC. It is translated as CASSITSGFYNEQFF.

This clonotype was counted a few times. In DNA form, the CDR3 reads TGTGCCAGCAGCCTCAGGGAGGGGGACACTGAAGCTTTCTTT. Translating it yields CASSLREGDTEAFF. V usage is TRBV6-6 and J usage is TRBJ1-1; tentative D call: TRBD1 (6 bases). Trimming took 6 bases from V and 3 from J, leaving 14 bases between them. CDR1 and CDR2 (germline): MNHNY, SVGAGI (reference sequence). The CDR3 sequence is 14 residues long.

The CDR3 here is CVPFGQANRYEQYF. As DNA, the CDR3 is TGTGTCCCGTTCGGGCAGGCCAATCGCTACGAGCAGTACTTC. V gene TRBV25-1 combines with J gene TRBJ2-7; D not certain. The CDR3 consists of 14 residues. Germline CDR1 reads MGHDK; CDR2 reads SYGVNS.

V usage is TRBV12-3 or TRBV12-4 and J usage is TRBJ1-4, with D tentatively TRBD1 (5 bases). This CDR3 has 17 amino acids. Trimming removed 3 bases at V and 2 bases at J, with 16 bases between. The CDR3 reads CASSFNPKGTTNEKLFF. DNA for the CDR3: TGTGCCAGCAGTTTTAACCCCAAGGGGACTACTAATGAAAAACTGTTTTTT.

The gene calls are TRBV4-3 and TRBJ1-5; weak D call: TRBD1 (6 bases). V was cut by 0 bases and J by 6 bases, with 18 bases left in between. Germline lookup yields CDR1 LGHNA and CDR2 YSLEER. There are 17 residues in the CDR3. The CDR3 sequence: CASSQDHSPGVGQPQHF. The CDR3 nucleotides are TGCGCCAGCAGCCAAGATCACAGCCCAGGGGTGGGTCAGCCCCAGCATTTT.

Notes on this clonotype: The junction and the germline gene differ at one end; a read error may be behind it. This chain links TRBV27 with TRBJ1-2; possibly TRBD1 for D (5 bases). The CDR3 is made up of 13 amino acids. CDR1 is MNHEY and CDR2 is SMNVEV in the germline V gene (reference sequence). The CDR3 loop reads CASSLSREYGYTF. CDR3 DNA sequence: TGTGCCAGCAGTCTATCCAGGGAGTATGGCTACACCTTC.

This clonotype was recorded at least ten times. The gene calls are TRBV5-6 and TRBJ1-5, with D unclear. The length of the CDR3 is 15 residues. Trimming shortened V by 0 bases and J by 4 bases, and 11 bases separated the two germline ends. CDR1 SGHDT and CDR2 YYEEEE come from the germline V gene. The chain's CDR3 is CASSLAGLSNQPQHF. CDR3 nucleotide sequence: TGTGCCAGCAGCTTGGCGGGGTTATCAAATCAGCCCCAGCATTTT.

This chain uses TRBV7-8 with TRBJ1-5; possibly TRBD1 for D (5 bases). CDR3 length equals 14 residues. Deletions cut 5 bases from V and 1 base from J, with 9 bases between. The germline V gene encodes CDR1 SGHVS and CDR2 FQNEAQ. The CDR3 reads CASSSRDSNQPQHF. The CDR3 DNA reads TGTGCCAGCAGCAGCCGGGACAGCAATCAGCCCCAGCATTTT.

CDR3 coding DNA: TGTGCCAGCAGTCCCCCGACAGGGGGTCGTACTGAAGCTTTCTTT. Translated: CASSPPTGGRTEAFF. This chain links TRBV28 with TRBJ1-1; 9 bases are a match to TRBD1. The CDR3 runs 15 residues. The V and J ends lost 5 bases and 5 bases, in that order; junction bases with no gene match: 9. Germline assignment: CDR1 MDHEN and CDR2 SYDVKM.

The CDR3 loop is CASTSGGLPEAFF. The CDR3 bases are TGTGCCAGCACCTCAGGGGGTTTACCTGAAGCTTTCTTT. The V and J genes are TRBV7-3 and TRBJ1-1; 7 positions match TRBD1. The germline gives CDR1 SGHTA, CDR2 FQGTGA. The CDR3 has 13 amino acids. The ends lost 7 bases at V and 6 bases at J; junction bases unmatched: 8.

This chain connects TRBV3-1 to TRBJ1-1, with 7 bases aligning to TRBD1. V was pared by 6 bases and J by 11 bases, with 9 bases of the junction left unmatched. The CDR3 is 12 amino acids. Germline CDR1 LGHDT, CDR2 YNNKEL (reference sequence). This CDR3 reads CASSSTGQAAFF. In DNA, the CDR3 is TGTGCCAGCAGTTCTACCGGACAGGCGGCTTTCTTT.

This clonotype was recorded a few times. The J gene is TRBJ1-4, the V gene TRBV2, with D perhaps matching TRBD1 (6 bases). The CDR3 spans 12 residues. Germline CDR1 SNHLY, CDR2 FYNNEI. Trimming left V 8 bases short and J 5 bases short, with 9 bases between. The CDR3 reads CASYQGNEKLFF. CDR3 DNA sequence: TGTGCCAGCTACCAGGGGAATGAAAAACTGTTTTTT.

This clonotype was observed a few times. The chain combines TRBV29-1 with TRBJ1-1; no definite D call. The CDR3 has 13 residues. V was cut by 0 bases and J by 6 bases, with 11 bases left in between. Germline V lookup: CDR1 SQVTM, CDR2 ANQGSEA. The CDR3 nucleotides read TGCAGCGTTGAAGATCTAAGGGATCCTGAAGCTTTCTTT. As protein: CSVEDLRDPEAFF.

V usage is TRBV27 and J usage is TRBJ2-1; 9 positions agree with TRBD2. CDR1 is MNHEY and CDR2 is SMNVEV in the germline V gene (reference sequence). V was pared by 4 bases and J by 5 bases, with 9 bases of the junction left unmatched. This CDR3 contains 16 residues. The CDR3 coding sequence is TGTGCCAGCAGTTCCCCCGGGGCGGGGGGGGACAATGAGCAGTTCTTC. Protein sequence: CASSSPGAGGDNEQFF.

In the case of this clonotype: This likely comes from a read error, as the CDR3 has no conserved phenylalanine or tryptophan at its end. The chain employs TRBV6-5 and TRBJ2-3, with D perhaps given as TRBD1 or TRBD2 (5 bases each). The CDR3 consists of 15 residues. Germline CDR1 and CDR2: MNHEY and SVGAGI. This CDR3 reads CARSYSGLGRDTQYS. The CDR3 nucleotides read TGTGCCAGGAGTTACTCGGGGCTAGGGAGAGATACGCAGTATTCT.

This clonotype has a handful of counts. The chain employs TRBV6-2 or TRBV6-3 and TRBJ2-7; a weak D match, TRBD1 (6 bases). The length of the CDR3 is 16 residues. Germline V CDR1 and CDR2: MNHEY, SVGEGT. Trimming removed 2 bases at V and 3 bases at J, with 17 bases between. CDR3 nucleotides: TGTGCCAGCAGTTACACCATCGTACAGGGATTCTACGAGCAGTACGTC. It specifies CASSYTIVQGFYEQYV.

This chain uses TRBV24-1 with TRBJ2-2; possibly TRBD1 or TRBD2 for D (5 bases each). Per the germline V gene, CDR1 is KGHDR and CDR2 is SFDVKD. The CDR3 runs 15 residues. V dropped 4 bases and J dropped 4 bases, with 12 bases sitting between them. The CDR3 DNA sequence: TGTGCCACCAGTGAGTCCGGGGCGCCCACCGGGGAGCTGTTTTTT. Its protein is CATSESGAPTGELFF.

This chain links TRBV4-3 with TRBJ2-5; the D gene is possibly TRBD1 (5 bases). The CDR3 covers 15 residues. CDR1 and CDR2 from the germline V gene are LGHNA and YSLEER. V lost 4 bases and J lost 7, with 19 bases in between. The CDR3 loop reads CASSLTWGPGRTQYF. CDR3 DNA sequence: TGCGCCAGCAGCCTTACTTGGGGCCCCGGTCGGACCCAGTACTTC.

This clonotype was seen repeatedly, ten times or more. The J gene is TRBJ1-5, the V gene TRBV7-8; D unclear. The germline V and J ends were trimmed by 1 base and 0 bases, with 10 bases remaining between them. The CDR3 runs 16 residues. Germline CDR1 SGHVS, CDR2 FQNEAQ. CDR3 in DNA: TGTGCCAGCAGCTTAGTTCAGTCCTATAGCAATCAGCCCCAGCATTTT. Protein product: CASSLVQSYSNQPQHF.

The genes are TRBV29-1 and TRBJ1-1, with D possibly being TRBD1 (6 bases). This CDR3 comprises 16 residues. V lost 2 bases and J 1 base, leaving 17 bases between the germline ends. Germline V CDR1 and CDR2: SQVTM, ANQGSEA. The CDR3 coding sequence is TGCAGCGTTGAACTAATAGACAGGATCCAGAACACTGAAGCTTTCTTT. It encodes CSVELIDRIQNTEAFF. Full variable domain (remainder filled in from reference TRBV29-1 and TRBJ1-1): SAVISQKPSRDICQRGTSLTIQCQVDSQVTMMFWYRQQPGQSLTLIATANQGSEATYESGFVIDKFPISRPNLTFSTLTVSNMSPEDSSIYLCSVELIDRIQNTEAFFGQGTRLTVV.